This T cell receptor beta chain originates from a study of blood T cell repertoires in COVID-19. About the study: T cells, B-cell-depleted T cells, or PBMCs provided the cDNA or gDNA that served as material.

Adults between roughly 18 and 89 years of age took part from about two dozen US areas. Participants had their cohort set by participant-reported clinical history. The CDR3 sequence is 14 residues long. Germline CDR1 and CDR2: SGHTA and FQGNSA. Deletions cut 5 bases from V and 10 bases from J, with 15 bases between. Repertoires were generated with immunoSEQ multiplex PCR, while TCRdb's copy carries only in-frame clones and drops some. The repertoire includes around 300,000 clones, about 89% of them detected once, and approximately 5% sits in the top ten. The clonotype originates from a woman between 25 and 40 years old who had recovered from COVID-19. Sequenced input: PBMCs or T cells enriched from blood (not recorded which). This rearrangement joins TRBV7-2 to TRBJ1-6, with D possibly TRBD1 on 5 matching bases. CDR3 sequence: CASSPAQGGSPLHF. The DNA for the CDR3 is TGTGCCAGCAGCCCAGCGCAGGGTGGATCACCCCTCCACTTT.